Below are 28 T cell receptor beta chains sequenced from a single sample in a study of blood T cell repertoires in COVID-19 (dated by TCRdb to 2019 to 2021). The receptor library was made with the immunoSEQ multiplex PCR assay. Imported from immuneACCESS, the table was reduced by TCRdb to in-frame sequences with V and J called. These copies leave out some clones; in studies compared against another copy, an unresolved V gene accounts for under half, and the cause of the remainder is not known. In all, the sample holds around 300,000 clones, and around nine tenths of those were seen once. The top ten constitute 1% of the sample. The sequenced sample was peripheral blood. The receptors shown here come from a man aged 45-60 years with active or convalescent COVID-19.

This clone was seen a handful of times. The gene calls are TRBV7-2 and TRBJ2-7; 10 bases are shared with TRBD1. With 6 bases clipped from V and 2 bases from J, the junction kept 7 bases outside the gene matches. The V gene's germline CDR1 is SGHTA and CDR2 FQGNSA. The CDR3 consists of 15 residues. Written as DNA, the CDR3 is TGTGCCAGCAGTACCGGGACAGGGGATACCTACGAGCAGTACTTC. This encodes CASSTGTGDTYEQYF.

This clone was found once. The chain employs TRBV6-6 and TRBJ1-3; the D is unclear. CDR3 length: 16 residues. Looked up from germline, CDR1 is MNHNY and CDR2 is SVGAGI (reference sequence). The germline V and J ends were trimmed by 2 bases and 2 bases, with 13 bases remaining between them. For the CDR3, the DNA is TGTGCCAGCAGTTACGAACAGTACCTTACTGGAAACACCATATATTTT. Encoded protein: CASSYEQYLTGNTIYF.

This chain uses TRBV4-3 with TRBJ2-7, with D possibly TRBD2 on 6 matching bases. Trimming pared 0 bases from V and 4 bases from J, leaving 13 bases between. This CDR3 is 15 amino acids long. Per germline, CDR1 LGHNA and CDR2 YSLEER. This CDR3 reads CASSQDLAGYYEQYF. The CDR3 bases are TGCGCCAGCAGCCAAGATCTGGCGGGGTATTACGAGCAGTACTTC.

This clone was seen only a few times. The chain is built from TRBV10-1 and TRBJ2-4; weak D call: TRBD1 (6 bases). The germline V gene has CDR1 WNHNN and CDR2 SYGVQD (reference sequence). Trimming cost V 4 bases and J 6 bases, with 7 bases left between them. The CDR3 extends over 12 amino acids. The CDR3 loop reads CASSARGNIQYF. CDR3 bases: TGCGCCAGCAGTGCCAGGGGAAACATTCAGTACTTC.

The chain recombines TRBV28 with TRBJ2-2, with a tentative D call TRBD1 (5 bases). With 4 bases removed from V and 6 bases from J, the gap between germline ends came to 18 bases. This CDR3 spans 16 amino acids. Per the germline V gene, CDR1 is MDHEN and CDR2 is SYDVKM. CDR3 in DNA: TGTGCCAGCAGTTCCCCCGCAGCAGGGTCGGCCGGGGAGCTGTTTTTT. Its protein product is CASSSPAAGSAGELFF.

The chain carries TRBV19 and TRBJ1-2; TRBD1 matches at 9 bases. V was pared by 4 bases and J by 4 bases, with 7 bases of the junction left unmatched. Germline V gives CDR1 LNHDA, CDR2 SQIVND (reference sequence). CDR3 length: 15 amino acids. This CDR3 reads CASSTGTGRVYGYTF. In DNA, the CDR3 is TGTGCCAGTAGTACCGGGACAGGGCGGGTCTATGGCTACACCTTC.

The CDR3 region is CASSQVGGGNSPLHF. In DNA, the CDR3 is TGCGCCAGCAGCCAAGTCGGCGGGGGAAATTCACCCCTCCACTTT. This chain connects TRBV4-3 to TRBJ1-6; the D gene is possibly TRBD1 (5 bases). V was shortened by 1 base and J by 7 bases, with 11 bases between the two germline ends. Germline V CDR1 and CDR2: LGHNA, YSLEER. This CDR3 has 15 residues.

The rearrangement joins TRBV27 to TRBJ2-7; 7 bases fit TRBD1. The CDR3 extends over 16 amino acids. CDR1 and CDR2 from the germline V gene are MNHEY and SMNVEV (reference sequence). V trimming: 5 bases; J trimming: 0 bases; junction bases outside the gene matches: 10. The CDR3 nucleotides read TGTGCCAGCAGTGTTGCACAGGGGTTTAGCTCCTACGAGCAGTACTTC. As protein: CASSVAQGFSSYEQYF.

The rearrangement links TRBV5-8 to TRBJ2-1; TRBD1 aligns across 8 bases. Germline V gene data show CDR1 as SGHTS and CDR2 as YDEGEE. Losses at the gene ends were 4 bases for V and 2 bases for J; bases not matched to a gene: 11. This CDR3 has 17 residues. The CDR3 loop reads CASSPIQDRGPYNEQFF. The DNA for the CDR3 is TGTGCCAGCAGCCCTATCCAAGACAGGGGACCCTACAATGAGCAGTTCTTC.

V gene TRBV13 combines with J gene TRBJ2-1; 8 bases fit TRBD2. CDR3 length equals 17 residues. Losses at the gene ends were 4 bases for V and 9 bases for J; bases not matched to a gene: 17. The germline V gene has CDR1 PRHDT and CDR2 FYEKMQ (reference sequence). CDR3 residues: CASSSLAGSVVGPEQFF. As DNA, the CDR3 is TGTGCCAGCAGCTCCTTAGCGGGATCGGTGGTAGGTCCTGAGCAGTTCTTC. The full variable domain, its missing parts supplied by reference TRBV13 and TRBJ2-1, is AAGVIQSPRHLIKEKRETATLKCYPIPRHDTVYWYQQGPGQDPQFLISFYEKMQSDKGSIPDRFSAQQFSDYHSELNMSSLELGDSALYFCASSSLAGSVVGPEQFFGPGTRLTVL.

This chain joins TRBV29-1 and TRBJ1-2; perhaps TRBD1 as D (6 bases). Germline CDR1 is SQVTM and CDR2 is ANQGSEA. This CDR3 spans 15 amino acids. V lost 0 bases, J lost 4 bases, and 15 bases lay in between. CDR3 nucleotides: TGCAGCGTTGAAGATGGCAGGGGCTATAGCTATGGCTACACCTTC. Translated: CSVEDGRGYSYGYTF. The entire variable domain, with the rest obtained from reference TRBV29-1 and TRBJ1-2, is as follows: SAVISQKPSRDICQRGTSLTIQCQVDSQVTMMFWYRQQPGQSLTLIATANQGSEATYESGFVIDKFPISRPNLTFSTLTVSNMSPEDSSIYLCSVEDGRGYSYGYTFGSGTRLTVV.

The CDR3 protein is CAWSVARGETQYF. In DNA, the CDR3 is TGTGCCTGGAGTGTAGCCAGGGGAGAGACCCAGTACTTC. The chain is built from TRBV30 and TRBJ2-5, with D possibly TRBD1 on 6 matching bases. Trimming left V 0 bases short and J 4 bases short, with 9 bases between. Germline V gene data show CDR1 as GTSNPN and CDR2 as SVGIG (reference sequence). This CDR3 has 13 amino acids.

V is TRBV30 and J is TRBJ1-2; D is uncertain. Germline-derived CDR1 and CDR2 are GTSNPN and SVGIG (reference sequence). The V gene lost 0 bases and the J gene lost 5 bases, with 22 bases spanning the gap. This CDR3 is built from 17 residues. CDR3 sequence (DNA): TGTGCCTGGAGTGTTGAGCGGGGTATCAAGAAATCGTATGGCTACACCTTC. Encoded protein: CAWSVERGIKKSYGYTF.

DNA of the CDR3: TGTGCCAGCAGCCCCAGAGGGCTAGCGGGGGGGCCCAATGAGCAGTTCTTC. Its translation: CASSPRGLAGGPNEQFF. This chain uses TRBV7-3 with TRBJ2-1; TRBD2 matches 12 bases. The V and J ends lost 5 bases and 6 bases, in that order; junction bases with no gene match: 11. CDR1 is SGHTA and CDR2 is FQGTGA in the germline V gene. The CDR3 is 17 amino acids.

The gene calls are TRBV5-1 and TRBJ1-1; a possible D gene is TRBD1 (6 bases). With 2 bases removed from V and 4 bases from J, the gap between germline ends came to 12 bases. The CDR3 spans 14 residues. Germline values: CDR1 SGHRS, CDR2 YFSETQ. CDR3 amino acids: CASSLQGFGTEAFF. The CDR3 coding sequence is TGCGCCAGCAGCTTACAGGGTTTTGGCACTGAAGCTTTCTTT.

The V call is TRBV2, the J call TRBJ2-7; tentative D call: TRBD2 (5 bases). V was pared by 6 bases and J by 1 base, with 13 bases between. The length of the CDR3 is 14 residues. Germline assignment: CDR1 SNHLY and CDR2 FYNNEI. The CDR3 nucleotides read TGTGCCAGCAGGTCCCGGGGTGGTTCCTACGAGCAGTACTTC. It specifies CASRSRGGSYEQYF.

The rearrangement uses TRBV3-1 (or the pseudogene TRBV3-2) and TRBJ2-5; the D gene is possibly TRBD1 (6 bases). The germline V and J ends were trimmed by 0 bases and 5 bases, with 16 bases remaining between them. The germline gives CDR1 LGHDT, CDR2 YNNKEL (reference sequence). There are 16 residues in the CDR3. The CDR3 protein is CASSQDIAQGKETQYF. The CDR3 DNA reads as TGTGCCAGCAGCCAAGATATAGCCCAGGGGAAGGAGACCCAGTACTTC.

The V gene is TRBV18, the J gene TRBJ2-1, with 10 bases that match TRBD1. Unmatched junction bases numbered 8, after V lost 3 bases and J lost 9 bases. The CDR3 spans 15 residues. Per germline, CDR1 KGHSH and CDR2 LQKENI. CDR3 loop: CASSPRGQGKSEQFF. CDR3 sequence (DNA): TGTGCCAGCTCACCCAGGGGACAGGGGAAATCTGAGCAGTTCTTC.

This clone was observed a single time. This chain links TRBV18 with TRBJ1-2; no clear D gene. The germline V gene has CDR1 KGHSH and CDR2 LQKENI. Trimming took off 5 bases at V and 5 bases at J, with 21 bases between the two ends. The length of the CDR3 is 16 residues. The CDR3 DNA sequence: TGTGCCAGCTCATCCAACCTGCTGGACGGGAGATATGGCTACACCTTC. Translated: CASSSNLLDGRYGYTF.

This chain links TRBV7-2 with TRBJ1-6; D gene ambiguous. V was pared by 4 bases and J by 13 bases, with 17 bases between. Germline-derived CDR1 and CDR2 are SGHTA and FQGNSA. The CDR3 contains 14 residues. For the CDR3, the DNA is TGTGCCAGCAGCTCCCCTCAATCGGGGAAGCCCCTCCACTTT. Encoded protein: CASSSPQSGKPLHF.

The J gene is TRBJ2-5, the V gene TRBV2, with D perhaps TRBD2 (6 bases). Germline CDR1 is SNHLY and CDR2 is FYNNEI. Deletions cut 6 bases from V and 10 bases from J, with 12 bases between. The CDR3 covers 11 residues. CDR3 sequence reads: CASRGLRGQYF. The DNA of the CDR3 is TGTGCCAGCAGGGGACTTCGGGGCCAGTACTTC.

The V call is TRBV28, the J call TRBJ2-5; 14 bases map to TRBD2. CDR3 length equals 16 residues. Germline CDR1 reads MDHEN; CDR2 reads SYDVKM. After removal of 4 bases from V and 5 bases from J, the junction contained 6 bases not matched to a gene. The CDR3 protein is CASSSLRTSGRETQYF. DNA for the CDR3: TGTGCCAGCAGTTCCCTACGGACTAGCGGGAGGGAGACCCAGTACTTC.

The V call is TRBV9, the J call TRBJ1-1; the D is unclear. CDR3 length equals 13 residues. Deletions cut 4 bases from V and 0 bases from J, with 7 bases between. In germline, CDR1 is SGDLS, CDR2 YYNGEE. CDR3 in amino acids: CASSYVMNTEAFF. The CDR3 DNA is TGTGCCAGCAGCTATGTAATGAACACTGAAGCTTTCTTT.

This chain joins TRBV28 and TRBJ2-7; D is unresolved. CDR1 and CDR2 (germline): MDHEN, SYDVKM. The CDR3 length is 12 residues. V dropped 5 bases and J dropped 3 bases, with 8 bases sitting between them. The CDR3 is CASSSPGYEQYF. The CDR3 DNA sequence: TGTGCCAGCAGTAGCCCAGGCTACGAGCAGTACTTC.

This clone appeared a single time. The V call is TRBV9, the J call TRBJ2-5; no clear D. Germline V gene sequence: CDR1 SGDLS, CDR2 YYNGEE. This CDR3 has 13 amino acids. Trimming removed 0 bases at V and 5 bases at J, with 8 bases between. CDR3 residues: CASSVVPGETQYF. CDR3 bases: TGTGCCAGCAGCGTAGTCCCCGGGGAGACCCAGTACTTC.

This chain links TRBV4-1 with TRBJ2-3; tentatively, D is TRBD1 (5 bases). Germline loops: CDR1 MGHRA, CDR2 YSYEKL. The V and J ends lost 0 bases and 0 bases respectively, with 13 bases between them. The CDR3 has 17 amino acids. The DNA of the CDR3 is TGCGCCAGCAGCCAAGATCATCCAGGGCCTAGCACAGATACGCAGTATTTT. Its protein product is CASSQDHPGPSTDTQYF.

The chain uses TRBV7-8 and TRBJ2-5; a weak D match, TRBD1 (6 bases). This CDR3 region has 16 residues. Germline V lookup: CDR1 SGHVS, CDR2 FQNEAQ. Deletions cut 5 bases from V and 3 bases from J, with 19 bases between. The CDR3 sequence: CASSLYQGRSEETQYF. The CDR3 coding sequence is TGTGCCAGCAGCCTGTATCAGGGGAGAAGCGAAGAGACCCAGTACTTC.

This clone was seen only once. V is TRBV9 and J is TRBJ1-6; 8 bases are shared with TRBD1. The germline V gene has CDR1 SGDLS and CDR2 YYNGEE. Trimming took 4 bases from V and 7 from J; bases not matched to a gene: 7. The CDR3 has 15 residues. CDR3 protein: CASSPTTGVNSPLHF. Here the CDR3 DNA reads TGTGCCAGCAGCCCTACGACAGGGGTAAATTCACCCCTCCACTTT.